The source of this TCR beta chain is a study of blood T cell dynamics during melanoma immunotherapy. At the level of the study: Metastatic melanoma patients received first-line pembrolizumab or nivolumab plus ipilimumab. Study-level findings and limits: It remained unknown if the driving T cell clones were melanoma-specific.

This sample's time point: week 3, after first cycle of checkpoint inhibitor. A remark on this clone: The antigen remains undetermined.

TCRdb's copy holds only in-frame clones and misses some; the assay was immunoSEQ multiplex PCR. The top ten clones hold more than 13% of a sample with under 3,500 clones, around 88% of them seen once. CDR3 length: 14 amino acids. Germline CDR1 is SGHAT and CDR2 is FQNNGV. J lost 2 bases, V lost 5 bases, and 4 bases had no gene match. Sequences were derived from blood, sampled from a patient treated with checkpoint blockade. The sequence came from a human donor with melanoma. The chain uses TRBV11-2 and TRBJ2-3, with 7 positions matching TRBD1. CDR3 sequence: CASSRDSNTDTQYF. In DNA, the CDR3 is TGTGCCAGCAGCCGGGACAGCAACACAGATACGCAGTATTTT.